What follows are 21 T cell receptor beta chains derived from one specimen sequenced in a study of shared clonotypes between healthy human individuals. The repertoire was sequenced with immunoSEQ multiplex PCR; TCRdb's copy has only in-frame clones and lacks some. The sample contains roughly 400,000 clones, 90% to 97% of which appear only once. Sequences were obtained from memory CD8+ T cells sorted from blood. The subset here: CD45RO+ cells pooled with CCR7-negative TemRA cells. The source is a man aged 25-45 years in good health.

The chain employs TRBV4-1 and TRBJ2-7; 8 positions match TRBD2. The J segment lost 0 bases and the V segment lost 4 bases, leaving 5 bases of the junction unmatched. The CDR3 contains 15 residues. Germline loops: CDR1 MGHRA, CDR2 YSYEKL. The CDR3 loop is CASSRISGVSYEQYF. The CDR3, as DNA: TGCGCCAGCAGCCGGATTAGCGGGGTCTCCTACGAGCAGTACTTC.

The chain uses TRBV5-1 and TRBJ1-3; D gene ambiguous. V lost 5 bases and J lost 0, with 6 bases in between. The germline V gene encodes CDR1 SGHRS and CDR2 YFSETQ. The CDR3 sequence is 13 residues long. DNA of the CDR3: TGCGCCAGCAGAGATAGCTCTGGAAACACCATATATTTT. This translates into CASRDSSGNTIYF.

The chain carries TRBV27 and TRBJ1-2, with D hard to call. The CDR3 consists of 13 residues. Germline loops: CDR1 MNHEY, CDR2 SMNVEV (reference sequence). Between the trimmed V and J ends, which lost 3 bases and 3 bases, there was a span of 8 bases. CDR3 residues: CASSLTSHYGYTF. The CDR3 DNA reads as TGTGCCAGCAGTTTGACATCCCACTATGGCTACACCTTC.

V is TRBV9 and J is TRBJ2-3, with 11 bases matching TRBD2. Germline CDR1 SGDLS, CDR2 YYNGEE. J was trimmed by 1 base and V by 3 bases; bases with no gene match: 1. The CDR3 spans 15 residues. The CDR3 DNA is TGTGCCAGCAGCGAGGGACTAGCGGGCACAGATACGCAGTATTTT. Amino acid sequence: CASSEGLAGTDTQYF.

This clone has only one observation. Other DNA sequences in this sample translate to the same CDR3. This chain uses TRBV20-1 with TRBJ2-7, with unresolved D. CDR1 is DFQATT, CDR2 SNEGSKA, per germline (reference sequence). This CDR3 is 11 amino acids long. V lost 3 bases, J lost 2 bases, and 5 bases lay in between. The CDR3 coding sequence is TGCAGTGCTAGTCCGACCTACGAGCAGTACTTC. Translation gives CSASPTYEQYF.

The CDR3 spells CSVDRQGADTQYF. As DNA, the CDR3 is TGCAGCGTTGATCGACAGGGGGCAGATACGCAGTATTTT. The V gene is TRBV29-1, the J gene TRBJ2-3; 9 bases fit TRBD1. The junction had 2 bases not matched to a gene; V was cut back by 3 bases and J by 4 bases. In germline, CDR1 is SQVTM, CDR2 ANQGSEA. The CDR3 contains 13 residues.

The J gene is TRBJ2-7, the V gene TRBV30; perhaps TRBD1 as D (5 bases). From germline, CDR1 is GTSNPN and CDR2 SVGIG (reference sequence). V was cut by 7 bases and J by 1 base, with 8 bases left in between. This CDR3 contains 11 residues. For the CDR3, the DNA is TGTGCCTTAAGGGGTTCCTACGAGCAGTACTTC. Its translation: CALRGSYEQYF.

CDR3 residues: CASSRQGGGEAFF. The CDR3 nucleotides read TGTGCCAGCAGTCGACAGGGTGGTGGTGAAGCTTTCTTT. The chain joins TRBV2 to TRBJ1-1; 7 nucleotides match TRBD1. This CDR3 has 13 amino acids. The trim removed 5 bases at V and 7 bases at J, leaving 7 bases unmatched. Germline CDR1 and CDR2: SNHLY and FYNNEI.

CDR3: CASSLRAGDEQYF. The CDR3 DNA sequence: TGCGCCAGCAGCTTGAGGGCAGGGGACGAGCAGTACTTC. The chain carries TRBV5-1 and TRBJ2-7; perhaps TRBD1 as D (6 bases). The CDR3 consists of 13 residues. CDR1 is SGHRS, CDR2 YFSETQ, per germline. V shed 1 base and J shed 5 bases, with 10 bases lying between them.

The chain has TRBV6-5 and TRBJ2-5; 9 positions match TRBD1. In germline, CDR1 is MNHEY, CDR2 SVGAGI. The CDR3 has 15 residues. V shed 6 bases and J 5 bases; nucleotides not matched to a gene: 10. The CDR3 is CASRFAGTGLETQYF. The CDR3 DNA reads TGTGCCAGCAGATTCGCCGGGACAGGGCTCGAGACCCAGTACTTC.

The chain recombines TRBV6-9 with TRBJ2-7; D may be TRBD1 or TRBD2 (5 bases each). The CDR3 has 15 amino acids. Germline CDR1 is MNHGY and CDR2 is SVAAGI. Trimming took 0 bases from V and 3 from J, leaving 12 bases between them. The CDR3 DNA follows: TGTGCCAGCAGTTATTCTGGGACCCCCCTCTACGAGCAGTACTTC. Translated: CASSYSGTPLYEQYF.

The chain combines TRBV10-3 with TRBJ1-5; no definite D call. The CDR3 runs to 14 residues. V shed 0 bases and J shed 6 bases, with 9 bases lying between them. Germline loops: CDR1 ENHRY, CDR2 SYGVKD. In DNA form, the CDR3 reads TGTGCCATCAGTGAGTCGGGGTTTAGTCAGCCCCAGCATTTT. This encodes CAISESGFSQPQHF.

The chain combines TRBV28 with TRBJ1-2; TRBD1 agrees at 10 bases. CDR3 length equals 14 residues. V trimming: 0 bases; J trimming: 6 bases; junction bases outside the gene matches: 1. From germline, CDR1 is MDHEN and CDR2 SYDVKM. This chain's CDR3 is CASSLWGTGDGYTF. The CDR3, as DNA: TGTGCCAGCAGTTTATGGGGGACAGGGGATGGCTACACCTTC.

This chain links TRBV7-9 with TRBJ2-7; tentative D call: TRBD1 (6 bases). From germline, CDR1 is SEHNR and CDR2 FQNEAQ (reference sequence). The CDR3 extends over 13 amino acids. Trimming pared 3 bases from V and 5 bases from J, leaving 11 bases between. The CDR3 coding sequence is TGTGCCAGCAGCTTCGCCAGGGGCCACGAGCAGTACTTC. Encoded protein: CASSFARGHEQYF.

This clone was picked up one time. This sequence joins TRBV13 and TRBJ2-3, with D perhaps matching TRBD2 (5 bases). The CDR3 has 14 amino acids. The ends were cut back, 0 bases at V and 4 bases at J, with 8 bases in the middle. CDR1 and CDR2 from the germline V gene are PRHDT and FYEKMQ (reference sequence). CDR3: CASSLGGRSDTQYF. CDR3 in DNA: TGTGCCAGCAGCTTAGGTGGGAGATCAGATACGCAGTATTTT.

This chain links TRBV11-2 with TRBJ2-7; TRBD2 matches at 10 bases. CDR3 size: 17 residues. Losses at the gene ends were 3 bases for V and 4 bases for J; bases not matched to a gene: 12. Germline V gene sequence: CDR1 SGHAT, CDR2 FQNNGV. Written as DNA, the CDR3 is TGTGCCAGCAGCTTCTTGCTTAGCGGGAGGTTTATGTACGAGCAGTACTTC. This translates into CASSFLLSGRFMYEQYF.

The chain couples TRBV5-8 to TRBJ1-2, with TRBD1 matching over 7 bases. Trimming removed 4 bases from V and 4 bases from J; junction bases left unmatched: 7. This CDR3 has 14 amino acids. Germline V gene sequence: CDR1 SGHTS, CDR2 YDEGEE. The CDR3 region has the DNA TGTGCCAGCAGCATAAGGACAGGTGGCTATGGCTACACCTTC. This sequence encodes CASSIRTGGYGYTF. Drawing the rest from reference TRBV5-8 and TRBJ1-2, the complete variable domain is EAGVTQSPTHLIKTRGQQATLRCSPISGHTSVYWYQQALGLGLQFLLWYDEGEERNRGNFPPRFSGRQFPNYSSELNVNALELEDSALYLCASSIRTGGYGYTFGSGTRLTVV.

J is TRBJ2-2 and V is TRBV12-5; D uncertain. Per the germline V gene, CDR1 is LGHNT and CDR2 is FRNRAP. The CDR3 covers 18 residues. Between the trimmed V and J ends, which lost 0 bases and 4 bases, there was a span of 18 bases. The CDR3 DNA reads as TGTGCTAGTGGTTTGGTACCCCCCTACTCAGACGGCACCGGGGAGCTGTTTTTT. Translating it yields CASGLVPPYSDGTGELFF. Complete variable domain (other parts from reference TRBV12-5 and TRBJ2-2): DARVTQTPRHKVTEMGQEVTMRCQPILGHNTVFWYRQTMMQGLELLAYFRNRAPLDDSGMPKDRFSAEMPDATLATLKIQPSEPRDSAVYFCASGLVPPYSDGTGELFFGEGSRLTVL.

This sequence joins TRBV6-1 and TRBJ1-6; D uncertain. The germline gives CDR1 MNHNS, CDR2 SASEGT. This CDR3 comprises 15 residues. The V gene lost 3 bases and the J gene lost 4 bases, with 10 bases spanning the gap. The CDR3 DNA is TGTGCCAGCAGTGACTCTCATGGATATAATTCACCCCTCCACTTT. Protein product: CASSDSHGYNSPLHF.

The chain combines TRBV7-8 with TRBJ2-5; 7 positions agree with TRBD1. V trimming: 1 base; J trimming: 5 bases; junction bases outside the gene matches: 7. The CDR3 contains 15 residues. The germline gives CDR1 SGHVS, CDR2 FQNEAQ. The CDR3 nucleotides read TGTGCCAGCAGCTTAGGTCTAGGGGGCGCGGAGACCCAGTACTTC. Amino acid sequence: CASSLGLGGAETQYF.

CDR3 region: CASRRGPYEQYF. In DNA, the CDR3 is TGCGCCAGCAGGCGGGGGCCCTACGAGCAGTACTTC. The V gene is TRBV23-1, the J gene TRBJ2-7, with D possibly TRBD2 on 7 matching bases. TRBV23-1 is filed as an ORF, its function uncertain. Trimming removed 6 bases at V and 2 bases at J, with 8 bases between. CDR3 length equals 12 residues.